A single sample gave rise to the 30 T cell receptor beta chains below, sequenced in a study of technical replicates of blood from a few donors. The method was immunoSEQ multiplex PCR; TCRdb's version includes in-frame clones alone and lacks a portion of them. Seen here are under 95,000 clones, 94% observed once, and the top ten hold around 0.25%. What was sequenced was T cells isolated from PBMCs. All receptors derive from a human donor in good health.

The chain uses TRBV7-6 and TRBJ2-3; no definite D call. Germline V lookup: CDR1 SGHVS, CDR2 FNYEAQ. Trimming left V 8 bases short and J 4 bases short, with 19 bases between. CDR3 length: 15 amino acids. CDR3 coding DNA: TGTGCCAGCGTCAAGACGGCGGTCTCGGCAGATACGCAGTATTTT. Translating gives CASVKTAVSADTQYF.

This chain uses TRBV14 with TRBJ1-4, with D hard to call. This CDR3 comprises 19 residues. The V gene's germline CDR1 is SGHDN and CDR2 FVKESK. V was pared by 2 bases and J by 7 bases, with 26 bases between. The CDR3 protein is CASSQIKPIWSLAGEKLFF. The DNA of the CDR3 is TGTGCCAGCAGCCAAATAAAACCAATATGGAGTCTGGCGGGTGAAAAACTGTTTTTT.

This sequence joins TRBV28 and TRBJ1-5, with a possible D match to TRBD1 (5 bases). Germline loops: CDR1 MDHEN, CDR2 SYDVKM. V dropped 5 bases and J dropped 4 bases, with 15 bases sitting between them. This CDR3 is 15 amino acids long. CDR3 region: CASSPVGEGNQPQHF. In DNA, the CDR3 is TGTGCCAGCAGTCCCGTTGGGGAGGGGAATCAGCCCCAGCATTTT.

In its sample, this clone was seen a few times. The chain links TRBV30 to TRBJ1-1, with D maybe TRBD1 (5 bases). Germline V gene lookup returns CDR1 GTSNPN and CDR2 SVGIG (reference sequence). Trimming removed 0 bases from V and 1 base from J, with 6 bases in between. There are 13 residues in the CDR3. The CDR3 bases are TGTGCCTGGAGTGTAGGGGAGAACACTGAAGCTTTCTTT. It encodes CAWSVGENTEAFF.

The chain employs TRBV13 and TRBJ1-3, with a tentative D call TRBD1 (6 bases). Deletions cut 1 base from V and 4 bases from J, with 8 bases between. The CDR3 runs 14 residues. Germline CDR1 is PRHDT and CDR2 is FYEKMQ (reference sequence). CDR3 residues: CASSLEGGGNTIYF. DNA of the CDR3: TGTGCCAGCAGCTTAGAGGGGGGGGGAAACACCATATATTTT.

This clone was seen only once. At one end, the junction sequence differs from germline, possibly due to a read error. The CDR3 protein is CASAGTSGISTHF. The CDR3 nucleotides read TGTGCCAGCGCCGGGACTAGCGGGATTAGTACGCACTTC. The V gene is TRBV6-5, the J gene TRBJ2-7; 13 bases line up with TRBD2. The CDR3 covers 13 residues. Germline CDR1 MNHEY, CDR2 SVGAGI.

The chain is built from TRBV28 and TRBJ1-1; 8 bases are shared with TRBD1. From germline, CDR1 is MDHEN and CDR2 SYDVKM. V dropped 7 bases and J dropped 9; count of bases not matched to a gene: 13. The length of the CDR3 is 14 residues. The CDR3 DNA follows: TGTGCCAGCACCCTGACAGGGGCCGGCTTTAAAGCTTTCTTT. Its translation: CASTLTGAGFKAFF.

For this clone: Other DNA sequences in the same sample also yield this CDR3. The V and J genes are TRBV11-2 and TRBJ1-5; TRBD1 matches 10 bases. The CDR3 contains 14 residues. V shed 3 bases and J 4 bases; nucleotides not matched to a gene: 0. Germline CDR1 reads SGHAT; CDR2 reads FQNNGV. The CDR3 DNA reads TGTGCCAGCAGCTTGGACAGGGGGAATCAGCCCCAGCATTTT. Its translation is CASSLDRGNQPQHF.

The CDR3 protein is CASSFFLAAWNETQYF. In DNA, the CDR3 is TGTGCCAGCAGCTTTTTCCTAGCCGCTTGGAACGAGACCCAGTACTTC. J is TRBJ2-5 and V is TRBV7-8; weak D call: TRBD2 (5 bases). Trimming stripped 3 bases from V and 5 bases from J, with 19 bases between. CDR3 length: 16 residues. Per the germline V gene, CDR1 is SGHVS and CDR2 is FQNEAQ.

This clone was picked up a small number of times. The V gene is TRBV19, the J gene TRBJ1-1, with a tentative D call TRBD1 (5 bases). This CDR3 contains 13 residues. With 10 bases removed from V and 0 bases from J, the gap between germline ends came to 12 bases. Germline V lookup: CDR1 LNHDA, CDR2 SQIVND (reference sequence). Here the CDR3 reads CATREGLNTEAFF. CDR3 bases: TGTGCCACCCGGGAGGGGCTGAACACTGAAGCTTTCTTT.

V and J are TRBV25-1 and TRBJ1-3, with D perhaps matching TRBD1 (5 bases). The CDR3 spans 16 residues. Germline assignment: CDR1 MGHDK and CDR2 SYGVNS. The V and J ends lost 3 bases and 3 bases respectively, with 15 bases between them. CDR3 bases: TGTGCCAGCAGTGACCCTAAGGCAGGGTATGGAAACACCATATATTTT. This translates into CASSDPKAGYGNTIYF.

This sequence joins TRBV25-1 and TRBJ1-4; D is ambiguous. V lost 3 bases and J 7 bases, leaving 9 bases between the germline ends. Germline V CDR1 and CDR2: MGHDK, SYGVNS. The CDR3 contains 13 residues. The CDR3 region has the DNA TGTGCCAGCAGTGACCGGGTAGCTGAAAAACTGTTTTTT. Translation: CASSDRVAEKLFF.

In its sample, this clone was seen once. This chain joins TRBV7-2 and TRBJ2-1, with 9 bases that match TRBD2. The CDR3 totals 14 residues. Germline V lookup: CDR1 SGHTA, CDR2 FQGNSA. The V gene end was trimmed by 4 bases and the J gene end by 4 bases; junction bases not matched to a gene: 2. Written as DNA, the CDR3 is TGTGCCAGCAGCTATAGCGGGGGTTACAATGAGCAGTTCTTC. Protein sequence: CASSYSGGYNEQFF.

This clone was seen just once. The gene calls are TRBV29-1 and TRBJ1-1; 11 bases line up with TRBD1. The CDR3 covers 12 residues. Per germline, CDR1 SQVTM and CDR2 ANQGSEA. J was trimmed by 5 bases and V by 7 bases; bases with no gene match: 3. The CDR3 region is CSADRGQTEAFF. CDR3 sequence (DNA): TGCAGCGCGGACAGGGGGCAAACTGAAGCTTTCTTT.

The chain joins TRBV7-6 to TRBJ2-5, with D perhaps TRBD1 (8 bases). V was shortened by 4 bases and J by 5 bases, with 14 bases between the two germline ends. Germline-derived CDR1 and CDR2 are SGHVS and FNYEAQ. This CDR3 is 14 amino acids long. CDR3 sequence (DNA): TGTGCCAGCAGCTACGGACAGGGAGGGGAGACCCAGTACTTC. Translated, it gives CASSYGQGGETQYF.

The chain employs TRBV28 and TRBJ2-6; 9 positions agree with TRBD1. Germline V gene lookup returns CDR1 MDHEN and CDR2 SYDVKM. There are 16 residues in the CDR3. Trimming at V came to 7 bases and at J to 3 bases, leaving 7 bases not matched to a gene. CDR3 nucleotide sequence: TGTGCCAGCATCGGGACAGGGCTGTTTGGGGCCAACGTCCTGACTTTC. It specifies CASIGTGLFGANVLTF.

The gene calls are TRBV7-9 and TRBJ2-2; possible D gene TRBD1, 6 bases. V was clipped by 1 base and J by 5 bases, with 8 bases between them. This CDR3 contains 14 residues. CDR1 SEHNR and CDR2 FQNEAQ come from the germline V gene (reference sequence). This CDR3 reads CASSLEGGTGELFF. The CDR3, as DNA: TGTGCCAGCAGCTTAGAAGGGGGTACCGGGGAGCTGTTTTTT.

The chain couples TRBV6-1 to TRBJ2-7; 9 nucleotides line up with TRBD1. The CDR3 sequence is 13 residues long. Germline CDR1 reads MNHNS; CDR2 reads SASEGT. V lost 7 bases, J lost 6 bases, and 7 bases stayed unmatched. This chain's CDR3 is CASIQTGGAEQYF. The DNA of the CDR3 is TGTGCCAGCATACAGACAGGGGGGGCCGAGCAGTACTTC.

This clone was detected only once. The chain combines TRBV27 with TRBJ2-5; unclear D gene. The CDR3 length is 15 residues. V shed 0 bases and J shed 1 base, with 9 bases lying between them. Germline loops: CDR1 MNHEY, CDR2 SMNVEV (reference sequence). This chain's CDR3 is CASSLSVRFQETQYF. In nucleotides, the CDR3 is TGTGCCAGCAGTTTATCGGTCCGGTTCCAAGAGACCCAGTACTTC.

J is TRBJ2-1 and V is TRBV29-1; D ambiguous. Germline loops: CDR1 SQVTM, CDR2 ANQGSEA. The germline V and J ends were trimmed by 5 bases and 0 bases, with 5 bases remaining between them. There are 12 residues in the CDR3. DNA for the CDR3: TGCAGCGTTCGTAGCTCCTACAATGAGCAGTTCTTC. Its translation: CSVRSSYNEQFF.

The gene calls are TRBV27 and TRBJ1-2; 9 bases are a match to TRBD1. Germline trimming cut 6 bases from V and 3 bases from J; bases unmatched to any gene: 11. This CDR3 has 16 residues. CDR1 MNHEY and CDR2 SMNVEV come from the germline V gene (reference sequence). CDR3 residues: CASRKHNRGRDYGYTF. In nucleotides, the CDR3 is TGTGCCAGCAGGAAACATAACAGGGGGCGCGACTATGGCTACACCTTC.

The chain employs TRBV2 and TRBJ2-7, with 8 bases that match TRBD1. V was clipped by 8 bases and J by 6 bases; unmatched bases: 9. Germline V gene sequence: CDR1 SNHLY, CDR2 FYNNEI. The CDR3 length is 13 residues. The DNA of the CDR3 is TGTGCCAGCGGTCTACAGGGGGTTGCCGAGCAGTACTTC. Encoded protein: CASGLQGVAEQYF.

The chain recombines TRBV9 with TRBJ2-1; 10 bases map to TRBD1. Trimming at V came to 3 bases and at J to 5 bases, leaving 5 bases not matched to a gene. The CDR3 length is 15 residues. Germline lookup yields CDR1 SGDLS and CDR2 YYNGEE. CDR3 residues: CASSAPGTGDNEQFF. DNA for the CDR3: TGTGCCAGCAGCGCCCCAGGGACAGGGGACAATGAGCAGTTCTTC.

V usage is TRBV19 and J usage is TRBJ1-1; the D gene is possibly TRBD1 (5 bases). Trimming pared 4 bases from V and 0 bases from J, leaving 12 bases between. Germline CDR1 reads LNHDA; CDR2 reads SQIVND (reference sequence). The CDR3 consists of 15 residues. The CDR3 DNA reads as TGTGCCAGTAGTAATATTGGACAACTGAACACTGAAGCTTTCTTT. Translated: CASSNIGQLNTEAFF.

V is TRBV11-2 and J is TRBJ2-3, with D maybe TRBD1 (6 bases). From germline, CDR1 is SGHAT and CDR2 FQNNGV. V dropped 1 base and J dropped 4 bases, with 6 bases sitting between them. CDR3 length: 13 residues. For the CDR3, the DNA is TGTGCCAGCAGCTTAGGGACAGCAGATACGCAGTATTTT. Amino acids: CASSLGTADTQYF.

The gene calls are TRBV13 and TRBJ2-1; 7 bases agree with TRBD2. J lost 4 bases, V lost 5 bases, and 8 bases had no gene match. This CDR3 has 15 residues. The germline gives CDR1 PRHDT, CDR2 FYEKMQ (reference sequence). This chain's CDR3 is CASSPTSEGYNEQFF. The DNA of the CDR3 is TGTGCCAGCAGCCCTACTAGCGAGGGGTACAATGAGCAGTTCTTC. The full variable domain, rest sourced from reference TRBV13 and TRBJ2-1, is AAGVIQSPRHLIKEKRETATLKCYPIPRHDTVYWYQQGPGQDPQFLISFYEKMQSDKGSIPDRFSAQQFSDYHSELNMSSLELGDSALYFCASSPTSEGYNEQFFGPGTRLTVL.

The gene calls are TRBV5-1 and TRBJ2-2; 9 positions agree with TRBD2. The CDR3 extends over 17 amino acids. Germline V CDR1 and CDR2: SGHRS, YFSETQ. V gave up 3 bases and J gave up 4 bases; unmatched junction bases: 10. The DNA for the CDR3 is TGCGCCAGCAGCTCCAGCCTCCTAGCGGGAACCACCGGGGAGCTGTTTTTT. The encoded protein is CASSSSLLAGTTGELFF.

The J gene is TRBJ1-1, the V gene TRBV28, with D maybe TRBD1 (6 bases). Germline lookup yields CDR1 MDHEN and CDR2 SYDVKM. The CDR3 runs 11 residues. V gave up 2 bases and J gave up 12 bases, with 10 bases separating them. The CDR3 region is CASSLRGAPFF. CDR3 bases: TGTGCCAGCAGTTTACGGGGGGCTCCTTTCTTT.

The chain uses TRBV9 and TRBJ2-1, with TRBD2 matching over 12 bases. Per germline, CDR1 SGDLS and CDR2 YYNGEE. Trimming took 0 bases from V and 9 from J; bases not matched to a gene: 10. The CDR3 totals 17 residues. The CDR3 sequence is CASSVGASGRVLVEQFF. The CDR3 region has the DNA TGTGCCAGCAGCGTAGGTGCTAGCGGGAGGGTGCTGGTTGAGCAGTTCTTC.

This chain links TRBV19 with TRBJ1-1; no clear D. The V end lost 7 bases, the J end lost 6 bases, and 9 bases lay between the germline ends. The germline CDR1 and CDR2 sequences are LNHDA and SQIVND (reference sequence). The CDR3 runs 11 residues. Written as DNA, the CDR3 is TGTGCCAGTATGAGGGTGGCTGAAGCTTTCTTT. Residues: CASMRVAEAFF.